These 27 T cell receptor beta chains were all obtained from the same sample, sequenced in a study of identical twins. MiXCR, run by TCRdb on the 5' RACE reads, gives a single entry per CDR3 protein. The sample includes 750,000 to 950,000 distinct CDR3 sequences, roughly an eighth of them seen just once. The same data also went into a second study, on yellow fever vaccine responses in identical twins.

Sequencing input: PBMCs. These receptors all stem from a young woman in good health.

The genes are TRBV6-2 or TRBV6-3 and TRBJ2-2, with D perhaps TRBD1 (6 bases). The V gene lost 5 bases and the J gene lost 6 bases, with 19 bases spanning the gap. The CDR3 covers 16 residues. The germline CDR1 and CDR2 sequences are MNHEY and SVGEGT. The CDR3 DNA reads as TGTGCCAGCAGTGTTGGGACAACATTTAATTCCGGGGAGCTGTTTTTT. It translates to CASSVGTTFNSGELFF.

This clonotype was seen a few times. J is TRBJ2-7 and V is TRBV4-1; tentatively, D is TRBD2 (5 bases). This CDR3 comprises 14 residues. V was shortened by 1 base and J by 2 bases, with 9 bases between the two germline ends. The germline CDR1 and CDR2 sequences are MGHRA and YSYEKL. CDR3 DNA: TGCGCCAGCAGCCAAGTAAGCGGTCCCTACGAGCAGTACTTC. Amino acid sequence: CASSQVSGPYEQYF.

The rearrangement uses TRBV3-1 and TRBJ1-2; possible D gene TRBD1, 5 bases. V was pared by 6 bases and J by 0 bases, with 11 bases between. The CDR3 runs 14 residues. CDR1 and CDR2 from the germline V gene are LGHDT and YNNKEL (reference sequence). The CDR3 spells CASRLGHANYGYTF. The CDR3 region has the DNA TGTGCCAGCAGGTTAGGACACGCTAACTATGGCTACACCTTC.

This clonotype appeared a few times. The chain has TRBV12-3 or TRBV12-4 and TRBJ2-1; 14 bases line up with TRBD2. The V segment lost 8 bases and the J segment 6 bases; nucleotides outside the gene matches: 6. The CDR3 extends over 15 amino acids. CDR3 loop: CASATSGRAFNEQFF. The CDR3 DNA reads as TGTGCCAGCGCGACTAGCGGGAGGGCCTTCAATGAGCAGTTCTTC.

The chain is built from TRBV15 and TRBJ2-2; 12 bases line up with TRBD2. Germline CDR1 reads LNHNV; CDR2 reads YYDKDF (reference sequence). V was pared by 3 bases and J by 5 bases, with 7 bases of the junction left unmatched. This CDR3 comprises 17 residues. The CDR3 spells CATSSPRLAGETGELFF. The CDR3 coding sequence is TGTGCCACCAGCAGTCCCCGACTAGCGGGAGAAACCGGGGAGCTGTTTTTT.

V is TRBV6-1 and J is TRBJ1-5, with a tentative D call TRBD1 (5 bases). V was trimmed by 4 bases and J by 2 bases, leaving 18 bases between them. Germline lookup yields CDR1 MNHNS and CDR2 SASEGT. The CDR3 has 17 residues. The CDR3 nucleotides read TGTGCCAGCAGTGCCAGTTGGGGAATGGGGGGCAATCAGCCCCAGCATTTT. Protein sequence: CASSASWGMGGNQPQHF.

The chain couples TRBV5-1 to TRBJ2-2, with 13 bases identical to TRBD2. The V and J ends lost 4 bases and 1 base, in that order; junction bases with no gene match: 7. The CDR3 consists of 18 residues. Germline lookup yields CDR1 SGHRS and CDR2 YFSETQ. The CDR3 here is CASSPGLAGPLNTGELFF. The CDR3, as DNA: TGCGCCAGCAGCCCGGGACTAGCGGGGCCGCTGAACACCGGGGAGCTGTTTTTT.

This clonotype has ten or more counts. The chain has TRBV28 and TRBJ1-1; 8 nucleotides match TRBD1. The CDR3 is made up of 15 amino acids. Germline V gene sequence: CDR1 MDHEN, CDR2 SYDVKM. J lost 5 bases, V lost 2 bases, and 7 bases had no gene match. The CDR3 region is CASSLGDRLLTEAFF. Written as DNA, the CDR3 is TGTGCCAGCAGTTTAGGGGACAGGCTCCTAACTGAAGCTTTCTTT.

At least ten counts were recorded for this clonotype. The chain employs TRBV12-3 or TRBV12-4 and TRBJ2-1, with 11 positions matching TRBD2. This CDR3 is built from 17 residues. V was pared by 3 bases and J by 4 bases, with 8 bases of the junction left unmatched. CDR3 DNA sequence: TGTGCCAGCAGTTTCGTCTTAGCGGGAGGGGGTTACAATGAGCAGTTCTTC. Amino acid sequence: CASSFVLAGGGYNEQFF.

The CDR3 region is CASSRLTGFDEQYF. For the CDR3, the DNA is TGTGCCAGCAGCCGATTGACAGGGTTCGACGAGCAGTACTTC. This chain links TRBV6-1 with TRBJ2-7; the match to TRBD1 covers 7 bases. CDR3 length equals 14 residues. Per germline, CDR1 MNHNS and CDR2 SASEGT. The V gene end was trimmed by 6 bases and the J gene end by 5 bases; junction bases not matched to a gene: 10.

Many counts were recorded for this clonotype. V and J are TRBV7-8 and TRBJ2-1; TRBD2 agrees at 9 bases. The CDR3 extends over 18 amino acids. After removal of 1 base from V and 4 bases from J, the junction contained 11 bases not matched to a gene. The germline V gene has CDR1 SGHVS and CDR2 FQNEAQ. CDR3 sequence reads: CASSLGVIAGVLYNEQFF. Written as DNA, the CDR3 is TGTGCCAGCAGCTTAGGAGTAATAGCGGGAGTGCTATACAATGAGCAGTTCTTC.

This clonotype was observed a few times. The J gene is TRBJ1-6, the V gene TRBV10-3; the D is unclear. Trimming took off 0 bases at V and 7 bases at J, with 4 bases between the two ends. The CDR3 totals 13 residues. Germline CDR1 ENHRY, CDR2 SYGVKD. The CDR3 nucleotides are TGTGCCATCAGTGAGTCCCGCAATTCACCCCTCCACTTT. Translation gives CAISESRNSPLHF.

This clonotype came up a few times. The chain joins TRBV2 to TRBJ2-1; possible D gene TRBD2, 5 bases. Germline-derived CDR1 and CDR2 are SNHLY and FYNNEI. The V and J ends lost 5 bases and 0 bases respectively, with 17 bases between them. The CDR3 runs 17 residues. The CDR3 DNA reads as TGTGCCAGCAGTCGAGGGTCTAGCCCCGGCTCCTACAATGAGCAGTTCTTC. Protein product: CASSRGSSPGSYNEQFF.

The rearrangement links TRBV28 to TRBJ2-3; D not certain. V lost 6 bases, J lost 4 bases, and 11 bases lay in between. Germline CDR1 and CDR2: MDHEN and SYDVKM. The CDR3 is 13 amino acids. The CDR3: CASSPQVPDTQYF. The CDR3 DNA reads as TGTGCCAGCAGCCCTCAGGTCCCAGATACGCAGTATTTT.

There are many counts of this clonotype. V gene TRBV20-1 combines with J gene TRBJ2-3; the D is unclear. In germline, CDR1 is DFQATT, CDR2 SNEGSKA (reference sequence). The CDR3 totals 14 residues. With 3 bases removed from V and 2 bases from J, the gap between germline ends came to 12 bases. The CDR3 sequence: CSARLAGNTDTQYF. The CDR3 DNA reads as TGCAGTGCTAGGTTAGCTGGGAACACAGATACGCAGTATTTT.

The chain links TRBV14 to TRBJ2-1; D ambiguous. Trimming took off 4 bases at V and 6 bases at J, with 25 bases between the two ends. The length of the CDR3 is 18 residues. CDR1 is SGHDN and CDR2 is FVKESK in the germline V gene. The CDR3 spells CASSLIHRSASAGNEQFF. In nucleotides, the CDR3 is TGTGCCAGCAGCCTCATTCATCGTTCTGCTAGTGCTGGCAATGAGCAGTTCTTC.

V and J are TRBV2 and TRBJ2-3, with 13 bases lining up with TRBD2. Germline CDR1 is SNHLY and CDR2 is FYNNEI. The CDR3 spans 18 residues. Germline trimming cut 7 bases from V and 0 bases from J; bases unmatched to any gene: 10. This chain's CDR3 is CASNSGLAGVTSTDTQYF. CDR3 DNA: TGTGCCAGCAACTCAGGACTAGCGGGGGTCACTAGCACAGATACGCAGTATTTT.

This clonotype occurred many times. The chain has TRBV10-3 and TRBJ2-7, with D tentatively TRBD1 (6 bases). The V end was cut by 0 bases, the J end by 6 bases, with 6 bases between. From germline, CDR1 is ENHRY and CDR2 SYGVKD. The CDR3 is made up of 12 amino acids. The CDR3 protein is CAISESGGEQYF. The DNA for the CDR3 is TGTGCCATCAGTGAGTCAGGGGGCGAGCAGTACTTC.

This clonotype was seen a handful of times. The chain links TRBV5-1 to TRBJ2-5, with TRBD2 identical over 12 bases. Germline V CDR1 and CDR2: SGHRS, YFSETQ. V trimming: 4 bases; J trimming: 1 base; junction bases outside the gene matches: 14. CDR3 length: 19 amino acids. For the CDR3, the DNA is TGCGCCAGCAGCCGGTCCCCCACGACTAGCGGGGGCATCCAAGAGACCCAGTACTTC. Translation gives CASSRSPTTSGGIQETQYF. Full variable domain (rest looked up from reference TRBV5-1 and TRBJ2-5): KAGVTQTPRYLIKTRGQQVTLSCSPISGHRSVSWYQQTPGQGLQFLFEYFSETQRNKGNFPGRFSGRQFSNSRSEMNVSTLELGDSALYLCASSRSPTTSGGIQETQYFGPGTRLLVL.

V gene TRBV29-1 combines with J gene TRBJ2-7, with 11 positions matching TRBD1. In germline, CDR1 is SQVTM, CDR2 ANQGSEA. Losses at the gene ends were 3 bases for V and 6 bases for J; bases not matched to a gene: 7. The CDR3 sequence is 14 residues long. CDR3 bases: TGCAGCGTTGATAGCGGGACAGGGGGAGGCGAGCAGTACTTC. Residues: CSVDSGTGGGEQYF.

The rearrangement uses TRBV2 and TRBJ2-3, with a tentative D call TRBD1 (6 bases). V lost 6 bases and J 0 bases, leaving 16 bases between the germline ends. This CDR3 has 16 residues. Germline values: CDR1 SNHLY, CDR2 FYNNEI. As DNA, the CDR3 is TGTGCCAGCAGACCACAGGGTATAACTAGCACAGATACGCAGTATTTT. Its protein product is CASRPQGITSTDTQYF.

The CDR3 here is CASSLVSGQAAYEQYF. Written as DNA, the CDR3 is TGCGCCAGCAGCTTGGTGTCTGGTCAAGCGGCCTACGAGCAGTACTTC. V gene TRBV5-1 combines with J gene TRBJ2-7; D might be TRBD2 (5 bases). V was trimmed by 0 bases and J by 2 bases, leaving 15 bases between them. CDR3 length: 16 amino acids. Germline CDR1 reads SGHRS; CDR2 reads YFSETQ.

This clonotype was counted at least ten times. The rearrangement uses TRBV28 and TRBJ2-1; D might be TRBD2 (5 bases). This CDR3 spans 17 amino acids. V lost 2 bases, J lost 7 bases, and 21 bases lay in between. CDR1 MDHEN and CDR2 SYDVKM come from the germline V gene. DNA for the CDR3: TGTGCCAGCAGTTTAGTGGCTAGCTCCCAATCGAGGAATGAGCAGTTCTTC. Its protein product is CASSLVASSQSRNEQFF.

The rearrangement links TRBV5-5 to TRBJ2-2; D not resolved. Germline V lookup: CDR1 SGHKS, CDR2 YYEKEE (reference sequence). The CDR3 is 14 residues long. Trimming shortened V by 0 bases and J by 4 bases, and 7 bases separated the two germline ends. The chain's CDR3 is CASSLDVGTGELFF. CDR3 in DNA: TGTGCCAGCAGCTTGGATGTGGGCACCGGGGAGCTGTTTTTT.

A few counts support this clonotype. CDR3 protein: CASSLVNGYIQYF. As DNA, the CDR3 is TGTGCCAGCAGCTTGGTCAATGGATACATTCAGTACTTC. The J gene is TRBJ2-4, the V gene TRBV5-6; D ambiguous. The CDR3 runs to 13 residues. Deletions cut 0 bases from V and 8 bases from J, with 9 bases between. Germline V CDR1 and CDR2: SGHDT, YYEEEE.

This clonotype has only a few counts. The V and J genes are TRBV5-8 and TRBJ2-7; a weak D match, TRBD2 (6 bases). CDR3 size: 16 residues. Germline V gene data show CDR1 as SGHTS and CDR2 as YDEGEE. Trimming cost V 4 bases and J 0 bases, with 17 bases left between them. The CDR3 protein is CASSPRSGGASYEQYF. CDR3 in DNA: TGTGCCAGCAGCCCCCGCTCCGGAGGGGCCTCCTACGAGCAGTACTTC.

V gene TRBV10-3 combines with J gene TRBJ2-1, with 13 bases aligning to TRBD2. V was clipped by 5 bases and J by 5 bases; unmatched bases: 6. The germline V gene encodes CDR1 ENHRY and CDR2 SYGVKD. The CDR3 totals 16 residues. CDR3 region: CAISQILAGGDNEQFF. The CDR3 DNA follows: TGTGCCATCAGTCAAATACTAGCGGGAGGGGACAATGAGCAGTTCTTC.